The 28 T cell receptor beta chains given below trace back to one sample, sequenced in a study of cytomegalovirus exposure and HLA in healthy donors (dated by TCRdb to the late 2010s). The library was built by means of the immunoSEQ multiplex PCR assay. The multiplex PCR relied on a mix of 60 forward primers for TCR Vbeta segments and 13 reverse primers for TCR Jbeta segments. Drawn from immuneACCESS, this table holds only the in-frame rearrangements with V and J called that TCRdb kept. Clones are partly lost; checked studies trace under half to an unresolved V gene and leave the rest unexplained. Recorded for this sample are about 140,000 clones; roughly four fifths of them occurred a single time. The ten top clones hold roughly 1.4% of the sample. The sample taken for sequencing was PBMCs. These receptors were obtained from a man younger than 40 in good health and CMV-seropositive.

V and J are TRBV29-1 and TRBJ2-7; maybe TRBD1 (6 bases). This CDR3 contains 13 residues. Looked up from germline, CDR1 is SQVTM and CDR2 is ANQGSEA. V was shortened by 7 bases and J by 1 base, with 14 bases between the two germline ends. The CDR3 region has the DNA TGCAGCGCCCAAACGGACAGTTCCTACGAGCAGTACTTC. It yields the protein CSAQTDSSYEQYF.

This chain uses TRBV12-2 with TRBJ2-3; the table's D call, TRBD2, was not checked against the DNA. TRBV12-2 is given as a pseudogene. This CDR3 is 18 amino acids long. In DNA, the CDR3 is TGTGCAAGTCGCTCCGCTGGAAGACTAGCAGCTTGGAAAGATACGCAGTATTTT. This codes for CASRSAGRLAAWKDTQYF.

The chain recombines TRBV6-1 with TRBJ1-2, with 7 bases fitting TRBD1. Germline CDR1 MNHNS, CDR2 SASEGT. Losses at the gene ends were 6 bases for V and 4 bases for J; bases not matched to a gene: 8. The CDR3 contains 14 residues. CDR3 bases: TGTGCCAGCAGGGCGGGACAGTTCCCCTATGGCTACACCTTC. It codes for CASRAGQFPYGYTF.

The chain combines TRBV5-1 with TRBJ2-1; 9 bases are shared with TRBD2. The V and J ends lost 2 bases and 12 bases, in that order; junction bases with no gene match: 3. This CDR3 contains 12 residues. CDR1 SGHRS and CDR2 YFSETQ come from the germline V gene. The CDR3 nucleotides are TGCGCCAGCAGCTTATCGGGACTAGCGCAGTTCTTC. This gives the protein CASSLSGLAQFF.

The rearrangement links TRBV10-3 to TRBJ2-1; 9 bases are a match to TRBD1. This CDR3 contains 15 residues. Germline CDR1 is ENHRY and CDR2 is SYGVKD. The J segment lost 9 bases and the V segment lost 0 bases, leaving 6 bases of the junction unmatched. The CDR3 DNA is TGTGCCATCAGTGAGTCAGGGACAGGGTCCCCTGAGCAGTTCTTC. Translated: CAISESGTGSPEQFF.

The chain uses TRBV9 and TRBJ2-2; 7 bases are a match to TRBD1. Germline loops: CDR1 SGDLS, CDR2 YYNGEE. CDR3 length: 16 amino acids. After removal of 0 bases from V and 7 bases from J, the junction contained 9 bases not matched to a gene. Written as DNA, the CDR3 is TGTGCCAGCAGCGTAGAGGGTCAGGGGGTAGGCGGGGAGCTGTTTTTT. Translated: CASSVEGQGVGGELFF.

This chain connects TRBV7-9 to TRBJ2-2, with TRBD1 as a possible D gene (8 bases). There are 13 residues in the CDR3. The ends were cut back, 7 bases at V and 5 bases at J, with 11 bases in the middle. Germline assignment: CDR1 SEHNR and CDR2 FQNEAQ (reference sequence). CDR3 sequence (DNA): TGTGCCAGCAACAGGGGGGGAACCGGGGAGCTGTTTTTT. The encoded protein is CASNRGGTGELFF. The entire variable domain, with the rest obtained from reference TRBV7-9 and TRBJ2-2, is as follows: DTGVSQNPRHKITKRGQNVTFRCDPISEHNRLYWYRQTLGQGPEFLTYFQNEAQLEKSRLLSDRFSAERPKGSFSTLEIQRTEQGDSAMYLCASNRGGTGELFFGEGSRLTVL.

The V and J genes are TRBV6-1 and TRBJ2-7, with 7 nucleotides matching TRBD1. CDR3 size: 15 residues. Germline V gene lookup returns CDR1 MNHNS and CDR2 SASEGT. Trimming took 3 bases from V and 0 from J; bases not matched to a gene: 5. CDR3 loop: CASSDSGTASYEQYF. CDR3 nucleotide sequence: TGTGCCAGCAGTGACTCCGGGACAGCCTCCTACGAGCAGTACTTC.

The chain combines TRBV6-1 with TRBJ2-5; 9 bases are a match to TRBD1. The germline CDR1 and CDR2 sequences are MNHNS and SASEGT. CDR3 length: 15 residues. V trimming: 2 bases; J trimming: 10 bases; junction bases outside the gene matches: 11. The CDR3 nucleotides read TGTGCCAGCAGTGAAATGGGTTGGACAGGGGATGGCCAGTACTTC. This sequence encodes CASSEMGWTGDGQYF.

The rearrangement uses TRBV28 and TRBJ2-5; 8 bases are a match to TRBD2. V trimming: 5 bases; J trimming: 6 bases; junction bases outside the gene matches: 2. The CDR3 consists of 12 residues. Germline-derived CDR1 and CDR2 are MDHEN and SYDVKM. The CDR3 here is CASSAGGKTQYF. The CDR3 nucleotides are TGTGCCAGCAGTGCGGGGGGTAAGACCCAGTACTTC.

The chain links TRBV29-1 to TRBJ1-1; weak D call: TRBD1 (6 bases). The germline V gene has CDR1 SQVTM and CDR2 ANQGSEA. This CDR3 region has 11 residues. Trimming left V 6 bases short and J 6 bases short, with 11 bases between. CDR3 coding DNA: TGCAGCGTCAGGCCAGGGGCTGAAGCTTTCTTT. Residues: CSVRPGAEAFF.

The J gene is TRBJ1-2, the V gene TRBV6-6; a possible D gene is TRBD1 (6 bases). The CDR3 covers 14 residues. The germline V gene encodes CDR1 MNHNY and CDR2 SVGAGI (reference sequence). V lost 5 bases to trimming and J lost 1 base, with 11 bases between them. The CDR3 DNA is TGTGCCAGCAGTCGCCAACAGGGTAACTATGGCTACACCTTC. Amino acids: CASSRQQGNYGYTF.

Only a few counts were recorded for this clone. The chain combines TRBV7-4 with TRBJ1-3; perhaps TRBD1 as D (6 bases). V gave up 3 bases and J gave up 0 bases, with 15 bases separating them. Germline V gene data show CDR1 as SGHVT and CDR2 as SQSDAQ. This CDR3 comprises 17 residues. DNA of the CDR3: TGTGCCAGCAGCTTCCAAAGGGGGGGGAACTCTGGAAACACCATATATTTT. This translates into CASSFQRGGNSGNTIYF.

Note on this clone: The junction shows a germline mismatch at one end, possibly a read error. The chain links TRBV7-7 to TRBJ2-3; TRBD1 is a possible D gene (5 bases). CDR1 and CDR2 from the germline V gene are SSHAT and FNYEAQ (reference sequence). The CDR3 covers 15 residues. Here the CDR3 DNA reads TGTGCTAGCAGCTTAGGCCCCATAGGGGTGGATACGCAGTATTTT. This translates into CASSLGPIGVDTQYF.

This clone was recorded many times. V gene TRBV19 combines with J gene TRBJ2-7; a weak D match, TRBD1 (5 bases). The germline V gene encodes CDR1 LNHDA and CDR2 SQIVND (reference sequence). Trimming left V 2 bases short and J 5 bases short, with 10 bases between. CDR3 length equals 13 residues. CDR3 sequence reads: CASSISGINEQYF. CDR3 in DNA: TGTGCCAGTAGTATATCAGGGATAAACGAGCAGTACTTC. The variable domain in full, completed from reference TRBV19 and TRBJ2-7, reads DGGITQSPKYLFRKEGQNVTLSCEQNLNHDAMYWYRQDPGQGLRLIYYSQIVNDFQKGDIAEGYSVSREKKESFPLTVTSAQKNPTAFYLCASSISGINEQYFGPGTRLTVT.

The CDR3 nucleotides read TGTGCCAGCAGCGCCCTTAGCGGGAACTACAATGAGCAGTTCTTC. Translated, it gives CASSALSGNYNEQFF. The rearrangement uses TRBV5-8 and TRBJ2-1; 8 nucleotides align to TRBD2. The CDR3 is made up of 15 amino acids. Germline V CDR1 and CDR2: SGHTS, YDEGEE. V shed 4 bases, J shed 3 bases, and the junction held 6 bases outside the gene matches. The complete variable domain, with remaining parts taken from reference TRBV5-8 and TRBJ2-1, reads EAGVTQSPTHLIKTRGQQATLRCSPISGHTSVYWYQQALGLGLQFLLWYDEGEERNRGNFPPRFSGRQFPNYSSELNVNALELEDSALYLCASSALSGNYNEQFFGPGTRLTVL.

The chain uses TRBV28 and TRBJ1-5; 7 nucleotides match TRBD1. V gave up 4 bases and J gave up 3 bases; unmatched junction bases: 3. In germline, CDR1 is MDHEN, CDR2 SYDVKM. The CDR3 runs to 14 residues. The CDR3 DNA reads as TGTGCCAGCAGTTCGGGACAGCACAATCAGCCCCAGCATTTT. Protein sequence: CASSSGQHNQPQHF.

This sequence joins TRBV28 and TRBJ1-3, with 8 nucleotides matching TRBD1. The length of the CDR3 is 17 residues. Looked up from germline, CDR1 is MDHEN and CDR2 is SYDVKM. V dropped 4 bases and J dropped 0; count of bases not matched to a gene: 8. CDR3 region: CASSWAGGRVSGNTIYF. The CDR3 nucleotides read TGTGCCAGCAGTTGGGCAGGGGGCCGTGTCTCTGGAAACACCATATATTTT.

The J gene is TRBJ2-7, the V gene TRBV30, with no clear D. Trimming removed 1 base at V and 0 bases at J, with 4 bases between. This CDR3 region has 12 residues. Germline CDR1 GTSNPN, CDR2 SVGIG (reference sequence). Here the CDR3 reads CAWSDTSYEQYF. The CDR3 DNA follows: TGTGCCTGGAGTGACACCTCCTACGAGCAGTACTTC.

This chain joins TRBV25-1 and TRBJ2-5; D perhaps matches TRBD1 (6 bases). The CDR3 is made up of 13 amino acids. The V gene lost 3 bases and the J gene lost 6 bases, with 11 bases spanning the gap. Per germline, CDR1 MGHDK and CDR2 SYGVNS. The CDR3, as DNA: TGTGCCAGCAGTGATGGGGGCCGGCAGACCCAGTACTTC. It yields the protein CASSDGGRQTQYF.

A remark on this clone: A read error may account for a junction end that differs from germline. This sequence joins TRBV28 and TRBJ2-7; D is possibly TRBD2 (6 bases). The CDR3 sequence is 13 residues long. Germline CDR1 is MDHEN and CDR2 is SYDVKM. The CDR3 DNA is TGTGCCAGCATTTTATCGGGGGCCTACGAGCAGTACTTC. This translates into CASILSGAYEQYF.

V is TRBV19 and J is TRBJ1-1; tentative D call: TRBD1 (6 bases). In germline, CDR1 is LNHDA, CDR2 SQIVND (reference sequence). V gave up 8 bases and J gave up 2 bases, with 12 bases separating them. This CDR3 has 13 residues. CDR3 region: CASGRTVNTEAFF. CDR3 bases: TGTGCCAGTGGCCGGACAGTTAACACTGAAGCTTTCTTT. The whole variable domain, remainder taken from reference TRBV19 and TRBJ1-1, is DGGITQSPKYLFRKEGQNVTLSCEQNLNHDAMYWYRQDPGQGLRLIYYSQIVNDFQKGDIAEGYSVSREKKESFPLTVTSAQKNPTAFYLCASGRTVNTEAFFGQGTRLTVV.

CDR3 sequence: CAWSLGQGATEAFF. The CDR3 nucleotides read TGTGCCTGGAGTTTGGGACAGGGGGCAACTGAAGCTTTCTTT. The chain combines TRBV30 with TRBJ1-1, with 12 positions matching TRBD1. The CDR3 loop spans 14 amino acids. The J segment lost 5 bases and the V segment lost 2 bases, leaving 3 bases of the junction unmatched. Per the germline V gene, CDR1 is GTSNPN and CDR2 is SVGIG (reference sequence). Complete variable domain (other parts from reference TRBV30 and TRBJ1-1): SQTIHQWPATLVQPVGSPLSLECTVEGTSNPNLYWYRQAAGRGLQLLFYSVGIGQISSEVPQNLSASRPQDRQFILSSKKLLLSDSGFYLCAWSLGQGATEAFFGQGTRLTVV.

The V gene is TRBV6-1, the J gene TRBJ2-3, with TRBD2 matching 9 bases. Germline V CDR1 and CDR2: MNHNS, SASEGT. J lost 0 bases, V lost 8 bases, and 3 bases had no gene match. This CDR3 is built from 14 residues. Here the CDR3 reads CASERGASTDTQYF. The CDR3 DNA is TGTGCCAGCGAGCGGGGGGCCAGCACAGATACGCAGTATTTT.

This clone was counted once. The J gene is TRBJ1-1, the V gene TRBV28; unclear D gene. Germline lookup yields CDR1 MDHEN and CDR2 SYDVKM. The CDR3 is made up of 19 amino acids. Trimming left V 3 bases short and J 3 bases short, with 26 bases between. The CDR3 protein is CASSLRSPGSLLAYTEAFF. The CDR3 nucleotides read TGTGCCAGCAGTTTGAGGAGTCCTGGATCGTTGCTAGCGTACACTGAAGCTTTCTTT.

This clone occurred once. The chain combines TRBV14 with TRBJ2-3; the match to TRBD2 covers 7 bases. The length of the CDR3 is 14 residues. V lost 0 bases and J lost 6; bases outside the gene matches: 3. CDR1 and CDR2 (germline): SGHDN, FVKESK. CDR3 coding DNA: TGTGCCAGCAGCCAAGAAGCGGGGTCGGATACGCAGTATTTT. Protein product: CASSQEAGSDTQYF.

This clone was observed once. The gene calls are TRBV1 and TRBJ2-1; the D call TRBD1 from the table was never checked on the DNA. TRBV1 constitutes a pseudogene. CDR3 length equals 18 residues. The CDR3 bases are TGCACCAGCAGCCAGAGGGACAGGGAAGGAGACTCCTACAATGAGCAGTTCTTC. Protein: CTSSQRDREGDSYNEQFF.

This clone was picked up one time. This CDR3 reads CASSDISETGPYEQYF. The CDR3, as DNA: TGTGCCAGCAGTGATATTTCAGAGACAGGGCCTTACGAGCAGTACTTC. The rearrangement links TRBV25-1 to TRBJ2-7; 7 nucleotides match TRBD1. The germline CDR1 and CDR2 sequences are MGHDK and SYGVNS. There are 16 residues in the CDR3. The ends lost 3 bases at V and 4 bases at J; junction bases unmatched: 12.